The rows below give T cell receptor beta chains drawn from one sample of a study of blood T cell repertoires in COVID-19. The repertoire was sequenced with immunoSEQ multiplex PCR; TCRdb's copy has only in-frame clones and lacks some. The sample carries approximately 220,000 clones, roughly 83% recorded once. The sequencing sample was made of PBMCs or T cells enriched from blood (not recorded which). These receptors originate from a woman in her thirties or forties with acute COVID-19. CDR3s include the opening cysteine and the closing phenylalanine or tryptophan. Each record gives: D gene, V gene, clone size, J gene, CDR3 protein, CDR3 DNA. A D gene is named only where the DNA matches it firmly. For some rows the clone size is stated as once, few or many, or as a class when expanded; others skip it.

-	TRBV5-6	-	TRBJ1-2	CASSLGGPGTNYGYTF	TGTGCCAGCAGCTTGGGGGGTCCGGGAACTAACTATGGCTACACCTTC
TRBD1	TRBV27	once	TRBJ1-6	CASTHRGRDSPLHF	TGTGCCAGCACCCACAGGGGTAGGGATTCACCCCTCCACTTT
-	TRBV19	-	TRBJ2-7	CASRNPGVSYEQYF	TGTGCCAGTCGAAACCCGGGGGTCTCCTACGAGCAGTACTTC
TRBD2	TRBV7-3	-	TRBJ2-1	CASLGGMAGQFF	TGTGCCAGCTTGGGGGGGATGGCAGGGCAGTTCTTC
TRBD2	TRBV5-1	-	TRBJ2-2	CASSSGTRRLTGELFF	TGCGCCAGCAGCTCGGGGACTAGAAGACTCACCGGGGAGCTGTTTTTT
-	TRBV14	-	TRBJ1-3	CASSQSKRNTIYF	TGTGCCAGCAGCCAGTCTAAGAGAAACACCATATATTTT
-	TRBV9	-	TRBJ1-5	CASSVEGDWNQPQHF	TGTGCCAGCAGCGTAGAAGGGGATTGGAATCAGCCCCAGCATTTT
TRBD1	TRBV6-6	many	TRBJ1-2	CASSYTQGAYGYTF	TGTGCCAGCAGTTACACGCAGGGGGCCTATGGCTACACCTTC
-	TRBV29-1	-	TRBJ1-1	CSVLGLEAFF	TGCAGCGTTCTGGGCTTAGAAGCTTTCTTT
-	TRBV29-1	-	TRBJ1-5	CSVETGTNQPQHF	TGCAGCGTAGAAACAGGGACGAATCAGCCCCAGCATTTT
-	TRBV5-4	-	TRBJ1-1	CASSTGQRERGNTEAFF	TGTGCCAGCAGCACAGGACAGCGGGAAAGGGGGAACACTGAAGCTTTCTTT
-	TRBV6-5	-	TRBJ1-1	CASSRQYAEAFF	TGTGCCAGCAGTCGACAGTACGCTGAAGCTTTCTTT
-	TRBV4-3	-	TRBJ2-1	CASSRSGDSYNEQFF	TGCGCCAGCAGCCGTTCGGGGGACTCTTACAATGAGCAGTTCTTC
-	TRBV12-3/TRBV12-4	few	TRBJ2-7	CASSSAYEQYF	TGTGCCAGCAGTTCTGCCTACGAGCAGTACTTC
-	TRBV6-2/TRBV6-3	-	TRBJ2-1	CASSYSRLAFNEQFF	TGTGCCAGCAGTTACTCGAGGCTAGCGTTCAATGAGCAGTTCTTC
-	TRBV15	many	TRBJ2-1	CATSRVQNTEVFF	TGTGCCACCAGCAGAGTTCAGAATACGGAGGTCTTCTTC
-	TRBV5-1	-	TRBJ2-3	CASRGTLSDDTQYF	TGCGCCAGCAGAGGGACACTTTCGGATGATACGCAGTATTTT
-	TRBV15	-	TRBJ1-2	CATSRRYEEGYTF	TGTGCCACCAGCCGAAGGTACGAGGAAGGCTACACCTTC
-	TRBV14	few	TRBJ1-4	CASSRGREKLFF	TGTGCCAGCAGCCGAGGTCGCGAAAAACTGTTTTTT
-	TRBV28	-	TRBJ1-4	CASSLFSRGIGEKLFF	TGTGCCAGCAGTTTATTCTCCCGGGGGATAGGGGAAAAACTGTTTTTT
TRBD2	TRBV5-4	once	TRBJ2-3	CASSRGGSTDTQYF	TGTGCCAGCAGCCGGGGGGGTAGCACAGATACGCAGTATTTT
-	TRBV4-3	-	TRBJ1-2	CASSPGPDSPQLGYTF	TGCGCCAGCAGCCCCGGGCCGGACAGCCCCCAGCTGGGCTACACCTTC